Below, 23 T cell receptor beta chains from the same sample are listed, as sequenced in a study of neurological immune-mediated disorders. In TCRdb, the 5' RACE reads were re-called with MiXCR into one record per CDR3 protein. The sample holds about 36,000 distinct CDR3 sequences; 10% to 13% are singletons and the top ten take approximately 6.9%. Sequencing was done on a sample of PBMCs. The source is a woman aged 30 to 39 with HTLV-1-associated myelopathy (HAM/TSP).

This clonotype was seen many times. This chain connects TRBV5-1 to TRBJ2-3; 13 bases line up with TRBD2. After removal of 4 bases from V and 1 base from J, the junction contained 3 bases not matched to a gene. The CDR3 has 16 amino acids. CDR1 and CDR2 (germline): SGHRS, YFSETQ. This CDR3 reads CASSTGTSGGTDTQYF. CDR3 DNA: TGCGCCAGCAGCACGGGGACTAGCGGGGGCACAGATACGCAGTATTTT.

This clonotype was observed many times. The chain has TRBV7-9 and TRBJ2-3; 11 bases are shared with TRBD1. CDR1 SEHNR and CDR2 FQNEAQ come from the germline V gene (reference sequence). The CDR3 runs 15 residues. V was clipped by 6 bases and J by 6 bases; unmatched bases: 8. This CDR3 is CASRRGQGDRDTQYF. As DNA, the CDR3 is TGTGCCAGCAGACGGGGACAGGGGGATCGGGATACGCAGTATTTT.

This clonotype was seen ten or more times. The chain employs TRBV5-1 and TRBJ1-3; weak D call: TRBD1 (5 bases). Trimming stripped 7 bases from V and 0 bases from J, with 17 bases between. Germline assignment: CDR1 SGHRS and CDR2 YFSETQ. The CDR3 spans 16 residues. CDR3 in amino acids: CASCQNPTDSGNTIYF. The CDR3 region has the DNA TGCGCCAGCTGCCAGAATCCGACAGACTCTGGAAACACCATATATTTT. The variable domain in full, with the rest retrieved from reference TRBV5-1 and TRBJ1-3, is KAGVTQTPRYLIKTRGQQVTLSCSPISGHRSVSWYQQTPGQGLQFLFEYFSETQRNKGNFPGRFSGRQFSNSRSEMNVSTLELGDSALYLCASCQNPTDSGNTIYFGEGSWLTVV.

This clonotype was counted ten times or more. The chain uses TRBV28 and TRBJ2-2, with D maybe TRBD1 (6 bases). V lost 4 bases and J 6 bases, leaving 12 bases between the germline ends. There are 14 residues in the CDR3. The germline CDR1 and CDR2 sequences are MDHEN and SYDVKM. The CDR3: CASSYNRVAGELFF. The CDR3 nucleotides are TGTGCCAGCAGTTATAACAGGGTCGCCGGGGAGCTGTTTTTT.

V gene TRBV4-1 combines with J gene TRBJ2-2, with 11 bases identical to TRBD2. J was trimmed by 6 bases and V by 1 base; bases with no gene match: 7. The germline gives CDR1 MGHRA, CDR2 YSYEKL. CDR3 length equals 17 residues. Written as DNA, the CDR3 is TGCGCCAGCAGCCAAGTGCCACTAGCGGGGGCCCCCGGGGAGCTGTTTTTT. It specifies CASSQVPLAGAPGELFF.

This clonotype was counted many times. The V gene is TRBV20-1, the J gene TRBJ2-3; 11 bases are a match to TRBD2. Germline CDR1 is DFQATT and CDR2 is SNEGSKA (reference sequence). The CDR3 consists of 15 residues. With 4 bases clipped from V and 6 bases from J, the junction kept 9 bases outside the gene matches. CDR3 sequence: CSAIQRLAGLDTQYF. The CDR3 DNA reads as TGCAGTGCTATCCAGAGACTAGCGGGGTTGGATACGCAGTATTTT.

This clonotype has ten or more counts. The rearrangement uses TRBV20-1 and TRBJ2-3, with 12 bases identical to TRBD2. Germline trimming cut 0 bases from V and 1 base from J; bases unmatched to any gene: 8. Germline V gives CDR1 DFQATT, CDR2 SNEGSKA (reference sequence). The CDR3 contains 18 residues. The CDR3 sequence is CSARDTSASGGGTDTQYF. The CDR3 nucleotides read TGCAGTGCTAGAGATACTTCGGCTAGCGGGGGGGGCACAGATACGCAGTATTTT.

This clonotype was recorded at least ten times. This rearrangement joins TRBV7-9 to TRBJ1-2; D perhaps matches TRBD1 (6 bases). The CDR3 totals 16 residues. Germline V lookup: CDR1 SEHNR, CDR2 FQNEAQ (reference sequence). Trimming cost V 1 base and J 8 bases, with 20 bases left between them. CDR3 region: CASSLELVPGAGGYTF. CDR3 DNA: TGTGCCAGCAGCTTAGAGTTGGTTCCGGGGGCCGGAGGCTACACCTTC.

This clonotype is judged medium-sized (0.01 to 0.1%). V and J are TRBV6-6 and TRBJ2-7; no definite D call. The CDR3 covers 12 residues. V lost 0 bases and J lost 10, with 10 bases in between. The germline V gene has CDR1 MNHNY and CDR2 SVGAGI (reference sequence). In nucleotides, the CDR3 is TGTGCCAGCAGTTACTCGTCTGCTCTTCAGTACTTC. Translation gives CASSYSSALQYF.

This clonotype has at least ten counts. This chain uses TRBV5-1 with TRBJ1-3, with 7 positions matching TRBD1. CDR3 length equals 15 residues. CDR1 is SGHRS, CDR2 YFSETQ, per germline. V shed 0 bases and J 1 base; nucleotides not matched to a gene: 1. In DNA, the CDR3 is TGCGCCAGCAGCTTGGACAGGGGTTCTGGAAACACCATATATTTT. Encoded protein: CASSLDRGSGNTIYF.

This clonotype has ten or more counts. This chain connects TRBV5-1 to TRBJ2-3, with 12 nucleotides matching TRBD2. CDR3 length: 16 residues. V lost 3 bases to trimming and J lost 4 bases; unmatched junction nucleotides: 6. Germline V lookup: CDR1 SGHRS, CDR2 YFSETQ. CDR3 loop: CASSSVTSGGPDTQYF. The CDR3 region has the DNA TGCGCCAGCAGCTCGGTGACTAGCGGGGGCCCAGATACGCAGTATTTT.

This clonotype appeared many times. The chain couples TRBV5-1 to TRBJ2-6, with 8 bases aligning to TRBD1. J was trimmed by 0 bases and V by 4 bases; bases with no gene match: 9. Germline lookup yields CDR1 SGHRS and CDR2 YFSETQ. The CDR3 sequence is 18 residues long. CDR3 amino acids: CASSTGQGGNSGANVLTF. The CDR3 nucleotides read TGCGCCAGCAGCACTGGACAGGGTGGGAACTCTGGGGCCAACGTCCTGACTTTC.

The CDR3 DNA sequence: TGCAGTGCAGGAGCTACGAGGGGCAATCAGCCCCAGCATTTT. It encodes CSAGATRGNQPQHF. The chain uses TRBV20-1 and TRBJ1-5, with D unresolved. With 6 bases removed from V and 2 bases from J, the gap between germline ends came to 14 bases. The CDR3 runs to 14 residues. Germline assignment: CDR1 DFQATT and CDR2 SNEGSKA (reference sequence).

This clonotype was observed at least ten times. This sequence joins TRBV30 and TRBJ2-7; D not certain. V was cut by 4 bases and J by 3 bases, with 7 bases left in between. The CDR3 totals 11 residues. Germline CDR1 and CDR2: GTSNPN and SVGIG (reference sequence). As DNA, the CDR3 is TGTGCCTGGAAAGGCCTCTACGAGCAGTACTTC. Translating gives CAWKGLYEQYF. Variable domain in full (rest from reference TRBV30 and TRBJ2-7): SQTIHQWPATLVQPVGSPLSLECTVEGTSNPNLYWYRQAAGRGLQLLFYSVGIGQISSEVPQNLSASRPQDRQFILSSKKLLLSDSGFYLCAWKGLYEQYFGPGTRLTVT.

This clonotype was observed many times. The rearrangement joins TRBV18 to TRBJ1-2; D perhaps matches TRBD1 (5 bases). The CDR3 is 15 amino acids. Germline V CDR1 and CDR2: KGHSH, LQKENI. Trimming stripped 6 bases from V and 2 bases from J, with 16 bases between. The CDR3 DNA is TGTGCCAGCTCCCTCCAGCAAGGGGTAAACTATGGCTACACCTTC. Translation gives CASSLQQGVNYGYTF.

This clonotype has ten or more counts. The chain carries TRBV12-3 or TRBV12-4 and TRBJ1-1; D is undetermined. CDR3 size: 13 residues. V lost 6 bases and J lost 0, with 8 bases in between. CDR3 DNA sequence: TGTGCCAGCAGCCAACAGATGAACACTGAAGCTTTCTTT. Protein product: CASSQQMNTEAFF.

Many counts were recorded for this clonotype. CDR3 protein: CASSRNKQHQPQHF. Here the CDR3 DNA reads TGTGCCAGCAGCCGGAACAAGCAACATCAGCCCCAGCATTTT. The chain is built from TRBV12-3 or TRBV12-4 and TRBJ1-5; D gene unclear. This CDR3 spans 14 amino acids. Trimming took off 6 bases at V and 5 bases at J, with 14 bases between the two ends.

This clonotype was seen repeatedly, ten times or more. V is TRBV6-2 or TRBV6-3 and J is TRBJ2-7; no definite D call. This CDR3 comprises 11 residues. Germline V lookup: CDR1 MNHEY, CDR2 SVGEGT. The germline V and J ends were trimmed by 8 bases and 5 bases, with 10 bases remaining between them. CDR3 coding DNA: TGTGCCAGCGCGCTGACTCACGAGCAGTACTTC. Amino acid sequence: CASALTHEQYF.

This clonotype was counted many times. The chain recombines TRBV5-1 with TRBJ1-2, with D perhaps matching TRBD1 (5 bases). CDR1 is SGHRS and CDR2 is YFSETQ in the germline V gene. CDR3 size: 17 residues. Trimming shortened V by 3 bases and J by 6 bases, and 24 bases separated the two germline ends. This chain's CDR3 is CASSSTFERGRMHGYTF. The CDR3 DNA is TGCGCCAGCAGCTCGACCTTTGAGAGGGGCCGGATGCATGGCTACACCTTC.

This clonotype was counted ten times or more. V is TRBV10-3 and J is TRBJ2-3; 15 bases agree with TRBD2. The CDR3 consists of 18 residues. The V gene end was trimmed by 6 bases and the J gene end by 0 bases; junction bases not matched to a gene: 7. Germline V gives CDR1 ENHRY, CDR2 SYGVKD. The chain's CDR3 is CAIRRTSGGGISTDTQYF. As DNA, the CDR3 is TGTGCCATCAGACGGACTAGCGGGGGGGGGATTAGCACAGATACGCAGTATTTT.

This clonotype was recorded many times. The CDR3 bases are TGCGCCAGCAGCTTGGAAGGGTCCGGGAACACTGAAGCTTTCTTT. Protein sequence: CASSLEGSGNTEAFF. The chain combines TRBV5-1 with TRBJ1-1, with D unresolved. The germline gives CDR1 SGHRS, CDR2 YFSETQ. This CDR3 region has 15 residues. The V and J ends lost 0 bases and 1 base respectively, with 10 bases between them.

This clonotype was detected many times. This chain connects TRBV5-1 to TRBJ1-5, with D perhaps matching TRBD1 (5 bases). CDR3 length: 13 amino acids. Trimming shortened V by 1 base and J by 5 bases, and 7 bases separated the two germline ends. Germline V gene data show CDR1 as SGHRS and CDR2 as YFSETQ. CDR3: CASSLTGYQPQHF. For the CDR3, the DNA is TGCGCCAGCAGCTTGACAGGTTATCAGCCCCAGCATTTT.

At least ten counts were recorded for this clonotype. The rearrangement joins TRBV7-9 to TRBJ1-1; possibly TRBD1 for D (6 bases). The CDR3 has 15 amino acids. V was shortened by 7 bases and J by 3 bases, with 18 bases between the two germline ends. Germline loops: CDR1 SEHNR, CDR2 FQNEAQ (reference sequence). This CDR3 is CASTPLGGIYTEAFF. The CDR3 nucleotides are TGTGCCAGCACCCCCTTAGGGGGGATATACACTGAAGCTTTCTTT. The full variable domain, completed using reference TRBV7-9 and TRBJ1-1, is DTGVSQNPRHKITKRGQNVTFRCDPISEHNRLYWYRQTLGQGPEFLTYFQNEAQLEKSRLLSDRFSAERPKGSFSTLEIQRTEQGDSAMYLCASTPLGGIYTEAFFGQGTRLTVV.